The entry below describes one T cell receptor beta chain. The V and J ends lost 0 bases and 9 bases respectively, with 7 bases between them. This CDR3 spans 13 amino acids. Germline CDR1 and CDR2: SGHDT and YYEEEE. These data belong to a study of blood T cell repertoires in COVID-19. The repertoire was sequenced with immunoSEQ multiplex PCR; TCRdb's copy has only in-frame clones and lacks some. The data contain 100,000 to 150,000 clones, roughly 86% of them singletons. The material sequenced was peripheral blood. The clonotype comes from a woman between 55 and 75 years old with acute or convalescent COVID-19. The chain combines TRBV5-6 with TRBJ1-6; D possibly corresponds to TRBD1 (5 bases). In nucleotides, the CDR3 is TGTGCCAGCAGCTTGGAGGGGCGTTCACCCCTCCACTTT. As protein: CASSLEGRSPLHF. Variable domain in full (rest from reference TRBV5-6 and TRBJ1-6): DAGVTQSPTHLIKTRGQQVTLRCSPKSGHDTVSWYQQALGQGPQFIFQYYEEEERQRGNFPDRFSGHQFPNYSSELNVNALLLGDSALYLCASSLEGRSPLHFGNGTRLTVT.